Listed here are 14 T cell receptor beta chains from one sample, sequenced in a study of blood T cell repertoires in COVID-19. The table came from immunoSEQ multiplex PCR; TCRdb's copy has only in-frame clones and leaves some out. The table lists about 100,000 clones, roughly 92% of them singletons. The sequencing sample was made of peripheral blood. These receptors all stem from a man between 60 and 75 years old with acute or convalescent COVID-19.

The CDR3 nucleotides are TGTGCCAGCAGCGTAGATGGGGGAGGGCCGGGTGAGCAGTTCTTC. Translating it yields CASSVDGGGPGEQFF. The chain couples TRBV9 to TRBJ2-1; TRBD2 matches 7 bases. CDR3 length: 15 amino acids. Germline V gene data show CDR1 as SGDLS and CDR2 as YYNGEE. The ends lost 0 bases at V and 9 bases at J; junction bases unmatched: 9.

This clone was detected once. Other DNA sequences within the sample encode an identical CDR3. This chain connects TRBV4-1 to TRBJ2-3, with D hard to call. Germline V CDR1 and CDR2: MGHRA, YSYEKL. This CDR3 contains 14 residues. V was shortened by 1 base and J by 0 bases, with 5 bases between the two germline ends. CDR3 DNA sequence: TGCGCCAGCAGCCAAGGCAGAAGCACAGATACGCAGTATTTT. Residues: CASSQGRSTDTQYF.

The chain employs TRBV2 and TRBJ1-3; no reliable D call. The germline V gene has CDR1 SNHLY and CDR2 FYNNEI. Trimming cost V 7 bases and J 8 bases, with 12 bases left between them. The CDR3 spans 12 residues. The CDR3 sequence is CASTTQEDTIYF. CDR3 bases: TGTGCCAGCACAACGCAGGAGGACACCATATATTTT.

V and J are TRBV7-2 and TRBJ1-2; D might be TRBD1 (5 bases). Germline CDR1 is SGHTA and CDR2 is FQGNSA. V was cut by 4 bases and J by 6 bases, with 21 bases left in between. The CDR3 runs 16 residues. CDR3 in amino acids: CASSSYAVGAGDGYTF. CDR3 in DNA: TGTGCCAGCAGCTCGTACGCCGTAGGGGCTGGAGATGGCTACACCTTC.

This chain links TRBV6-5 with TRBJ2-1; a weak D match, TRBD1 (6 bases). Germline values: CDR1 MNHEY, CDR2 SVGAGI. The CDR3 covers 13 residues. V shed 6 bases and J shed 5 bases, with 11 bases lying between them. CDR3 loop: CASRPTGHNEQFF. The CDR3 DNA follows: TGTGCCAGCAGACCGACAGGCCACAATGAGCAGTTCTTC.

The gene calls are TRBV3-1 (or the pseudogene TRBV3-2) and TRBJ1-5; tentative D call: TRBD1 (5 bases). There are 13 residues in the CDR3. Germline V CDR1 and CDR2: LGHDT, YNNKEL (reference sequence). V was shortened by 1 base and J by 6 bases, with 7 bases between the two germline ends. The CDR3 region is CASSQAGSQPQHF. The CDR3 region has the DNA TGTGCCAGCAGCCAAGCAGGGTCTCAGCCCCAGCATTTT.

The CDR3 sequence: CASSPGQHYGYTF. The CDR3 nucleotides are TGCGCCAGCAGTCCTGGACAGCACTATGGCTACACCTTC. V gene TRBV10-1 combines with J gene TRBJ1-2, with D possibly being TRBD1 (6 bases). Trimming removed 5 bases from V and 3 bases from J, with 10 bases in between. Per germline, CDR1 WNHNN and CDR2 SYGVQD (reference sequence). This CDR3 has 13 residues.

This sequence joins TRBV11-2 and TRBJ2-1, with 7 bases aligning to TRBD1. Trimming took 5 bases from V and 4 from J; bases not matched to a gene: 8. Germline CDR1 reads SGHAT; CDR2 reads FQNNGV. CDR3 size: 15 residues. Here the CDR3 reads CASSLARDRYNEQFF. CDR3 bases: TGTGCCAGCAGCCTAGCCCGGGACAGATACAATGAGCAGTTCTTC.

This sequence joins TRBV10-3 and TRBJ2-3; 7 nucleotides align to TRBD1. The ends lost 6 bases at V and 3 bases at J; junction bases unmatched: 6. The CDR3 has 14 residues. Germline values: CDR1 ENHRY, CDR2 SYGVKD. DNA for the CDR3: TGTGCCATCAGGACAGGGACAGAGACAGATACGCAGTATTTT. Translating it yields CAIRTGTETDTQYF.

The chain combines TRBV10-3 with TRBJ2-1, with D hard to call. V lost 3 bases, J lost 9 bases, and 6 bases lay in between. This CDR3 has 11 residues. CDR1 ENHRY and CDR2 SYGVKD come from the germline V gene. CDR3 region: CAISDQSEQFF. The CDR3 DNA follows: TGTGCCATCAGTGACCAGTCTGAGCAGTTCTTC.

Here the CDR3 reads CASSSRQGPTNEKLFF. For the CDR3, the DNA is TGTGCCAGTAGTTCCCGACAGGGACCAACTAATGAAAAACTGTTTTTT. The chain has TRBV19 and TRBJ1-4; TRBD1 agrees at 7 bases. Trimming removed 5 bases from V and 0 bases from J; junction bases left unmatched: 6. Per the germline V gene, CDR1 is LNHDA and CDR2 is SQIVND (reference sequence). This CDR3 spans 16 amino acids.

The chain joins TRBV5-1 to TRBJ1-1; TRBD1 aligns across 10 bases. CDR3 size: 15 residues. The V gene's germline CDR1 is SGHRS and CDR2 YFSETQ. Trimming took 3 bases from V and 3 from J; bases not matched to a gene: 5. In DNA form, the CDR3 reads TGCGCCAGCAGCTCTAGGACAGGGGGGGACACTGAAGCTTTCTTT. This sequence encodes CASSSRTGGDTEAFF.

This rearrangement joins TRBV6-1 to TRBJ2-3; a possible D gene is TRBD1 (5 bases). CDR1 is MNHNS, CDR2 SASEGT, per germline. This CDR3 comprises 15 residues. Trimming stripped 2 bases from V and 5 bases from J, with 14 bases between. The CDR3 DNA follows: TGTGCCAGCAGTGAACGGACATTCCAGGGAGATACGCAGTATTTT. Encoded protein: CASSERTFQGDTQYF.

This sequence joins TRBV19 and TRBJ1-1, with a possible D match to TRBD1 (6 bases). From germline, CDR1 is LNHDA and CDR2 SQIVND (reference sequence). The CDR3 covers 12 residues. The V and J ends lost 6 bases and 9 bases respectively, with 14 bases between them. The CDR3 nucleotides are TGTGCCAGTAGCTCTGACAGGTCAAAAGCTTTCTTT. Protein product: CASSSDRSKAFF.